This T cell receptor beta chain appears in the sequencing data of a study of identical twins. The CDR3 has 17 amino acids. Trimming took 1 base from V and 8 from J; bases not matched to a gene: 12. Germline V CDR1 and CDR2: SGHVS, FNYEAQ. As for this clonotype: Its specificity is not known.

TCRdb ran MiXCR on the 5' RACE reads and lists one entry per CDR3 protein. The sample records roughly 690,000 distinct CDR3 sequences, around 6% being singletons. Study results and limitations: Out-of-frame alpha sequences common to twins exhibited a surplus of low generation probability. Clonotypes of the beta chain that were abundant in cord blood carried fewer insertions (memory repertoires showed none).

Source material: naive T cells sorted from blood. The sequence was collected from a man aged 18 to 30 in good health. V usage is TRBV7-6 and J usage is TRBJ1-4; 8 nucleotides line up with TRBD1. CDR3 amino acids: CASSLDRMAGGAEKLFF. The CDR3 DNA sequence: TGTGCCAGCAGCTTAGATCGTATGGCAGGGGGCGCAGAAAAACTGTTTTTT.